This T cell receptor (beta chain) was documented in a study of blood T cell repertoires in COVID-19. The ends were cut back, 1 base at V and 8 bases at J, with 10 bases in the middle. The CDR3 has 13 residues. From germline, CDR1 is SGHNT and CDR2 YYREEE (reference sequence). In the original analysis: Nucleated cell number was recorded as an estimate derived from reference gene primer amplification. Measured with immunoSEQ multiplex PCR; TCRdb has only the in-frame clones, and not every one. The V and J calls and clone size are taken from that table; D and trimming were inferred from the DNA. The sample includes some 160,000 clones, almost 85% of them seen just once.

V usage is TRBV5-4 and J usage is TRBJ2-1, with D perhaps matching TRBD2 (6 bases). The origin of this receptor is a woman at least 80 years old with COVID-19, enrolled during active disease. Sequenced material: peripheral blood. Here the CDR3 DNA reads TGTGCCAGCAGCTTGTCCTGGGGGGATGAGCAGTTCTTC. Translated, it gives CASSLSWGDEQFF.